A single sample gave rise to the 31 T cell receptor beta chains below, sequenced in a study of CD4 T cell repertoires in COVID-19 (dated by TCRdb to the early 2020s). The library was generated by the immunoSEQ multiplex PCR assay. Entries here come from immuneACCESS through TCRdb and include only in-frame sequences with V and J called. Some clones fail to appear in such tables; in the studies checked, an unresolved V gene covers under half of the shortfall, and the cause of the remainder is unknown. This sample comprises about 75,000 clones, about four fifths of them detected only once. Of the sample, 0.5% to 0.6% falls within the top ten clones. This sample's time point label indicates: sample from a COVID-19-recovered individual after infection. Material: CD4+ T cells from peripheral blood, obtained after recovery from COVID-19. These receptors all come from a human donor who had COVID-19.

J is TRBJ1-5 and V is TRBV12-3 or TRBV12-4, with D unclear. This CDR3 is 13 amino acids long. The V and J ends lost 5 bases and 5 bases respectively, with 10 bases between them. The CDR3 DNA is TGTGCCAGCAGTAAAATTAGGGATCAGCCCCAGCATTTT. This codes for CASSKIRDQPQHF.

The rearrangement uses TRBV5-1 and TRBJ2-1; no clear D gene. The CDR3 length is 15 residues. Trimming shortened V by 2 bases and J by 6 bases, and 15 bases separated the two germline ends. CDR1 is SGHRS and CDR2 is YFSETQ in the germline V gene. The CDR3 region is CASSFSGESSNEQFF. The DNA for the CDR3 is TGCGCCAGCAGCTTTTCGGGCGAATCGTCCAATGAGCAGTTCTTC.

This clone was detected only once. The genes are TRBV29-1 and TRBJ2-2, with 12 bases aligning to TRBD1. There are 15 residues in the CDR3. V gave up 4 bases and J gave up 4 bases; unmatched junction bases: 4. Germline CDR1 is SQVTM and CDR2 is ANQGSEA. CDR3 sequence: CSVAGTGGGTGELFF. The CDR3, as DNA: TGCAGCGTTGCCGGGACAGGGGGCGGCACCGGGGAGCTGTTTTTT.

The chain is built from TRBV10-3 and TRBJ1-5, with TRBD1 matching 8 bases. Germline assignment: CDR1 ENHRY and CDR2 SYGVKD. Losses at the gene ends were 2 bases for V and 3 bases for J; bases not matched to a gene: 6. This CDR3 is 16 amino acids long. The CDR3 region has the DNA TGTGCCATCAGTGAGCCCGGACAGGGAAACAATCAGCCCCAGCATTTT. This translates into CAISEPGQGNNQPQHF.

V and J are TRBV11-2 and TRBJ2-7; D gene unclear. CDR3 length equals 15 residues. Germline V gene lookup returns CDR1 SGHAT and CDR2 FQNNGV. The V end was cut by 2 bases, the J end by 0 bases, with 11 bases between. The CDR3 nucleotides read TGTGCCAGCAGCTTAAGCTCAGAAAACTCCTACGAGCAGTACTTC. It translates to CASSLSSENSYEQYF.

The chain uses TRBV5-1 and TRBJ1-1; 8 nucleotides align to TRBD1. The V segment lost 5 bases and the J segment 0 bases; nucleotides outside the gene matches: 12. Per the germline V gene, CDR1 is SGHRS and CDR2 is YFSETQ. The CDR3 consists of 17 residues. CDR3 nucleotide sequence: TGCGCCAGCAGGAGAGGACAGGGCGGAGAAATGAACACTGAAGCTTTCTTT. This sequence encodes CASRRGQGGEMNTEAFF.

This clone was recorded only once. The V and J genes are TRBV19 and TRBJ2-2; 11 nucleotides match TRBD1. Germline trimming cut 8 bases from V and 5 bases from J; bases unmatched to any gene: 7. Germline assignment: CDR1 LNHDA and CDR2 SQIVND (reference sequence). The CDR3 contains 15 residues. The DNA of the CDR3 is TGTGCCAGTGGGACAGGGGGTTCTTTTACCGGGGAGCTGTTTTTT. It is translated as CASGTGGSFTGELFF.

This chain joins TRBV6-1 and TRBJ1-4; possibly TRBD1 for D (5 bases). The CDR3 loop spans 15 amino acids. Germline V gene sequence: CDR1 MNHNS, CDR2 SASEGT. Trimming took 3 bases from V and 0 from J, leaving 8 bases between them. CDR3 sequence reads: CASSDRGTTNEKLFF. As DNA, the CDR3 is TGTGCCAGCAGTGATCGGGGGACAACTAATGAAAAACTGTTTTTT.

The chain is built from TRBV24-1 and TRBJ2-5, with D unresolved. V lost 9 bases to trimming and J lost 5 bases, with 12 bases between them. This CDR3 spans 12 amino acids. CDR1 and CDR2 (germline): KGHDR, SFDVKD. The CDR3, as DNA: TGTGCCACCCAGGATGTCGGGGAGACCCAGTACTTC. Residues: CATQDVGETQYF.

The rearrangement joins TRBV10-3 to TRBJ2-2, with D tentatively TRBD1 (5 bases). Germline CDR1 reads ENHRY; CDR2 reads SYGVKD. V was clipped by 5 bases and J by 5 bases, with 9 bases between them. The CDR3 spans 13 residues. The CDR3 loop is CAISLGETGELFF. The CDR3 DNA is TGTGCCATCAGTCTAGGGGAAACCGGGGAGCTGTTTTTT.

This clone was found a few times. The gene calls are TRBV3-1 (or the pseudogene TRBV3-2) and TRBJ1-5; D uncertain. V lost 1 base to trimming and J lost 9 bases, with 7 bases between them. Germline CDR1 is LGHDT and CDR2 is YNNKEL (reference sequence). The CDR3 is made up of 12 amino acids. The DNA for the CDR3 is TGTGCCAGCAGCCAAGGGGCAGGGCCCCAGCATTTT. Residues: CASSQGAGPQHF.

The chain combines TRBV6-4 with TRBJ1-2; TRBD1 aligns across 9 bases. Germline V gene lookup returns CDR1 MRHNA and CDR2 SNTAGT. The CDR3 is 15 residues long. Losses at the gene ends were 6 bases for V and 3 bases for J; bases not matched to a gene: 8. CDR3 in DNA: TGTGCCAGCAGAGCCTTTACAGGGGGCGACTATGGCTACACCTTC. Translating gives CASRAFTGGDYGYTF.

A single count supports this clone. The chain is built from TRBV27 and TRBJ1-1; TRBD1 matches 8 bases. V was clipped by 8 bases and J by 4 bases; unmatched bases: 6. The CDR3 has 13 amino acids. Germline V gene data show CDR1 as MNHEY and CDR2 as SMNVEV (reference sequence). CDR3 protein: CASGTGILTEAFF. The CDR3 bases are TGTGCCAGCGGGACAGGCATACTCACTGAAGCTTTCTTT.

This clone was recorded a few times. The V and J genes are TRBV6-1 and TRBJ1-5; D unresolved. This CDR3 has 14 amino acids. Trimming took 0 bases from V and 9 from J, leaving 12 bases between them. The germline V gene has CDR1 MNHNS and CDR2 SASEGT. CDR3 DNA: TGTGCCAGCAGTGAAGCGAGGGTGGCGGGGCCCCAGCATTTT. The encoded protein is CASSEARVAGPQHF.

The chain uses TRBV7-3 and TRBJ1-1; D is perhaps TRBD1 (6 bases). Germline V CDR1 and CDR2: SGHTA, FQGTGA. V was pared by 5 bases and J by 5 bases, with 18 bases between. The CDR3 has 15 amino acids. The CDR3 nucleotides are TGTGCCAGCAGCGACGCGGGCAGGGGTTGGACTGAAGCTTTCTTT. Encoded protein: CASSDAGRGWTEAFF.

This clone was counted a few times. The CDR3 sequence is CASSEQGGGNNSPLHF. CDR3 coding DNA: TGTGCCAGCAGTGAGCAAGGGGGCGGTAATAATTCACCCCTCCACTTT. The rearrangement uses TRBV2 and TRBJ1-6; 7 bases are a match to TRBD1. The germline CDR1 and CDR2 sequences are SNHLY and FYNNEI. The V gene end was trimmed by 3 bases and the J gene end by 5 bases; junction bases not matched to a gene: 7. The CDR3 is 16 amino acids. Complete variable domain (other parts from reference TRBV2 and TRBJ1-6): EPEVTQTPSHQVTQMGQEVILRCVPISNHLYFYWYRQILGQKVEFLVSFYNNEISEKSEIFDDQFSVERPDGSNFTLKIRSTKLEDSAMYFCASSEQGGGNNSPLHFGNGTRLTVT.

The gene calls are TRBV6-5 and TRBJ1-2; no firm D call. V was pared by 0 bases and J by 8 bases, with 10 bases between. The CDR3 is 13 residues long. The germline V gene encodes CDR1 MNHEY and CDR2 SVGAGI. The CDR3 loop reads CASSYSTGNGYTF. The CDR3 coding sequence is TGTGCCAGCAGTTACTCGACGGGGAACGGCTACACCTTC.

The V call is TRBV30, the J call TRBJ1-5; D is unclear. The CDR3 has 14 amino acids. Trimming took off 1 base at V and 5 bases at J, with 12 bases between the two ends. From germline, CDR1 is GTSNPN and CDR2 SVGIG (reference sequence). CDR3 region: CAWSGRLGDQPQHF. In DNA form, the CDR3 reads TGTGCCTGGAGTGGTAGGCTGGGAGATCAGCCCCAGCATTTT.

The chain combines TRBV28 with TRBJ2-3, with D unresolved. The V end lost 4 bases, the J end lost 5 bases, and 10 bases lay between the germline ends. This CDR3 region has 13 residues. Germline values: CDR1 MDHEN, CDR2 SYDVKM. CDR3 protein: CASSWASEDTQYF. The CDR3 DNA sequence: TGTGCCAGCAGTTGGGCCTCGGAAGATACGCAGTATTTT.

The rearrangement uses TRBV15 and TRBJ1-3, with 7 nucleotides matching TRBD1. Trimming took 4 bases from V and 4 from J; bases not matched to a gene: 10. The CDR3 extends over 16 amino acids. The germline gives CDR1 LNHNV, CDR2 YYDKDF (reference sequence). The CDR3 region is CATSKAGQEGGNTIYF. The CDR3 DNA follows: TGTGCCACCAGCAAGGCCGGACAGGAGGGCGGAAACACCATATATTTT.

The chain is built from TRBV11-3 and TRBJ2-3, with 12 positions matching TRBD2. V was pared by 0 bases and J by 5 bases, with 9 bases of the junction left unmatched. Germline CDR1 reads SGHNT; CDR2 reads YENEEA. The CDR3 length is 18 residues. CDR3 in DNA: TGTGCCAGCAGCTTAGAGGCTAGCGGGAGGGCCGGGGGAGATACGCAGTATTTT. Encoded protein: CASSLEASGRAGGDTQYF. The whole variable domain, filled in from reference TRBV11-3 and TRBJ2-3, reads EAGVVQSPRYKIIEKKQPVAFWCNPISGHNTLYWYLQNLGQGPELLIRYENEEAVDDSQLPKDRFSAERLKGVDSTLKIQPAELGDSAVYLCASSLEASGRAGGDTQYFGPGTRLTVL.

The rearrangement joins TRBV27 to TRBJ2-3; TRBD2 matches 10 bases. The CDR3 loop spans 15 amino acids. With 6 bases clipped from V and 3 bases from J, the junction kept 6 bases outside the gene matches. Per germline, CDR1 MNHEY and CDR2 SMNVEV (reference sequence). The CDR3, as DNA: TGTGCCAGCAGGGATAGCGGGGGGAAAACAGATACGCAGTATTTT. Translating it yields CASRDSGGKTDTQYF.

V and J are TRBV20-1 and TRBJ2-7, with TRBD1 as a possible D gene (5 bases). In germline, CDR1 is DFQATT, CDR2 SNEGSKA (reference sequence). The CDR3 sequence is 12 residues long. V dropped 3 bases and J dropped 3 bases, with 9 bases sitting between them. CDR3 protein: CSASADSYEQYF. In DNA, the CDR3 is TGCAGTGCTAGTGCCGACAGCTACGAGCAGTACTTC.

The CDR3 here is CASSYDRENSPLHF. CDR3 DNA: TGTGCCAGCTCTTACGACAGGGAGAATTCACCCCTCCACTTT. This chain connects TRBV18 to TRBJ1-6, with TRBD1 matching 7 bases. The trim removed 6 bases at V and 7 bases at J, leaving 6 bases unmatched. Germline assignment: CDR1 KGHSH and CDR2 LQKENI. This CDR3 has 14 amino acids.

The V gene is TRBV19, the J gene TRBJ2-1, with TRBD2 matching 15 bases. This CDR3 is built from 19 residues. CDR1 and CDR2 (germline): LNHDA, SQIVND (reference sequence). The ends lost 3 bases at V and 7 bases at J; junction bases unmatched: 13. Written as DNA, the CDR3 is TGTGCCAGTAGTATGTTCTGGCAGGGGACTAGCGGGAGGAATAATGAGCAGTTCTTC. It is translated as CASSMFWQGTSGRNNEQFF.

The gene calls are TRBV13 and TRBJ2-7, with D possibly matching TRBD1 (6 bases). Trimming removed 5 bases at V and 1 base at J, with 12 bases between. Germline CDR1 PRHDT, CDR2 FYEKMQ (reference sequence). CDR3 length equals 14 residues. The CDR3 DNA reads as TGTGCCAGCAGCCTTAACAGGGCGTCCTACGAGCAGTACTTC. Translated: CASSLNRASYEQYF.

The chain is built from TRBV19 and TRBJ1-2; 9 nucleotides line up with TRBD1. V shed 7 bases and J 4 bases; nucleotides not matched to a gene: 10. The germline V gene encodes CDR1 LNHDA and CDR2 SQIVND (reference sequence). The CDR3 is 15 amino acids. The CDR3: CASTRRRQGVYGYTF. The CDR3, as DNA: TGTGCCAGTACCCGGAGGAGACAGGGGGTCTATGGCTACACCTTC.

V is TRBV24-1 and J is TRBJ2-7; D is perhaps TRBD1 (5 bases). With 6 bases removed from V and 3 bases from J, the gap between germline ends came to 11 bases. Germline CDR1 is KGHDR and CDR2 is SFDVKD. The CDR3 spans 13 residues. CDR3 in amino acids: CATSYGALYEQYF. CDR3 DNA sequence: TGTGCCACCAGTTATGGGGCTCTCTACGAGCAGTACTTC.

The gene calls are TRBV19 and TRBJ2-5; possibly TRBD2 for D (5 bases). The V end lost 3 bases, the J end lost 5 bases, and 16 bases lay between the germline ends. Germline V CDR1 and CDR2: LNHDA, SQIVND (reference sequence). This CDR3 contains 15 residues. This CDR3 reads CASSMHSDGKETQYF. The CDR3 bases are TGTGCCAGTAGTATGCATTCGGACGGGAAGGAGACCCAGTACTTC.

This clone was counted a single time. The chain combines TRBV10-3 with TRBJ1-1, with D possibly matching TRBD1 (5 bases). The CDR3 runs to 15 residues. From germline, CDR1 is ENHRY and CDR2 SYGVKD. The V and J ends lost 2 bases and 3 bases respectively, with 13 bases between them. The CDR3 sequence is CAISEEGRGDTEAFF. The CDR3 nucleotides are TGTGCCATCAGTGAGGAAGGGAGGGGTGACACTGAAGCTTTCTTT.

As DNA, the CDR3 is TGCGCCAGCAGCCGGGTCCACGCAGTGGGTAGGGAACAGTCTGAAGCTTTCTTT. It specifies CASSRVHAVGREQSEAFF. The chain couples TRBV4-1 to TRBJ1-1; no firm D call. This CDR3 is built from 18 residues. Per the germline V gene, CDR1 is MGHRA and CDR2 is YSYEKL. Trimming stripped 4 bases from V and 6 bases from J, with 27 bases between.